This T cell receptor beta chain was retrieved from a study of vaccination effects on CD4 cells after COVID-19. Study background: The second dose preceded post-vaccine samples by a median of 72 days. General study points: Healthy vaccinees showed cross-reactivity with common cold coronaviruses in only 1 of 255 vaccine-induced clones.

The CDR3 extends over 15 amino acids. V lost 0 bases and J lost 0, with 3 bases in between. Germline values: CDR1 MRHNA, CDR2 SNTAGT. Pools of viral peptides were used by the ViraFEST assay to expand antigen-specific CD4+ T cells ahead of sequencing. CD4+ T cell isolation took place after 10 days of culture. Participants were vaccinated with two doses of either the BNT162b2 or mRNA-1273 vaccine. Over 1.5 million PBMC per well were cultured with around 9.1 IU/ml IL-2 and about 10 ug/ml peptides. Researchers swapped half the medium for IL-2 medium on both days 3 and 7. A remark on this clone: What it binds is not known.

Clones were read by immunoSEQ multiplex PCR, and TCRdb kept only the in-frame ones, dropping some. The data hold 20,000 to 30,000 clones, with around 70% observed a single time. The TCR comes from a human donor who received a COVID-19 vaccine. The input for sequencing was CD4+ T cells from PBMCs cultured with SARS-CoV-2 spike peptides, taken after COVID-19 vaccination. The chain is built from TRBV6-4 and TRBJ2-6, with D hard to call. CDR3 in amino acids: CASSDSNSGANVLTF. The CDR3, as DNA: TGTGCCAGCAGTGACTCGAACTCTGGGGCCAACGTCCTGACTTTC.